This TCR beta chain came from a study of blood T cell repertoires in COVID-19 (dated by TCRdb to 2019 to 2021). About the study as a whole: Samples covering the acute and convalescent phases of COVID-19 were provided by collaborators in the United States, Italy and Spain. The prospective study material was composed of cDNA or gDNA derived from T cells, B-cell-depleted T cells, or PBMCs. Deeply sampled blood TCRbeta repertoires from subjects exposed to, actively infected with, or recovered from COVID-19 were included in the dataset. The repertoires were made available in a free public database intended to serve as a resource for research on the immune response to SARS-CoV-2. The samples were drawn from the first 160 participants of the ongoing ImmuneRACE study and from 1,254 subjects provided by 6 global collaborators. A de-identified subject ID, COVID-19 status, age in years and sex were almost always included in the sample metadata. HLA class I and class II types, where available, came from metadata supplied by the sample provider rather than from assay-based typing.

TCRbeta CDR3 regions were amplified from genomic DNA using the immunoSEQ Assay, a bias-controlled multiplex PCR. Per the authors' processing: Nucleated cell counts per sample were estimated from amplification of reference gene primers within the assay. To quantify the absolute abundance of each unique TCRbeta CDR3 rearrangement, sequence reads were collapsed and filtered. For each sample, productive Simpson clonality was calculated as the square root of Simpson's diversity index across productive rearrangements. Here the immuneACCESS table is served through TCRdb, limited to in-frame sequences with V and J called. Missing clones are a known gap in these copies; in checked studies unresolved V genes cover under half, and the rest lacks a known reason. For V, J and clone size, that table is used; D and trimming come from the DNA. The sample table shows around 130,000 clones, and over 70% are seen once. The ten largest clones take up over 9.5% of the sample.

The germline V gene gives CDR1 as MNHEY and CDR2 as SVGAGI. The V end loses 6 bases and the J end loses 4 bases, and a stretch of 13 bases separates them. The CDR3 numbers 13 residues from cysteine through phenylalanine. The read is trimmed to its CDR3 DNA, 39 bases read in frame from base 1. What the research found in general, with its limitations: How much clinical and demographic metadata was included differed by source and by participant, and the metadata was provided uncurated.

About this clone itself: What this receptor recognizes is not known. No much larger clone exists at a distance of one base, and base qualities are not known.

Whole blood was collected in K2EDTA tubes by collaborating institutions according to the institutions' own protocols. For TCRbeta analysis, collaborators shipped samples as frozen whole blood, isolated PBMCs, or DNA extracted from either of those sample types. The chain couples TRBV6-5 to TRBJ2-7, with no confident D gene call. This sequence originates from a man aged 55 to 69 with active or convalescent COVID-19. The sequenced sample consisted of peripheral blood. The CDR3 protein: CASSLMLLYEQYF. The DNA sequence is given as TGTGCCAGCAGCCTTATGCTCCTATACGAGCAGTACTTC.